The sequence of this T cell receptor beta chain was determined in a study of T cell repertoires in cytomegalovirus infection. Looking at the study overall: Both CMV infection and a matching HLA type were indicated by public TCR beta signatures.

About this clonotype: What it binds is not known.

One entry per CDR3 protein results from TCRdb running MiXCR on the reads. The sample holds under 850,000 distinct CDR3 sequences, 35% seen once. This CDR3 has 16 amino acids. Per the germline V gene, CDR1 is MNHGY and CDR2 is SAAAGT. V was cut by 7 bases and J by 0 bases, with 15 bases left in between. General study results and limits: The cumulative frequency of public TCR beta families distinguished individuals who carried CMV together with the relevant HLA.

The clonotype originates from a human donor in good health (CMV status not recorded). Some clones in this sample may be carry-over from other donors' samples. The rearrangement uses TRBV6-8 and TRBJ1-4; D gene ambiguous. The sequencing input was PBMCs. This CDR3 is CASTPLPGTTNEKLFF. The CDR3 region has the DNA TGTGCCAGCACCCCCCTTCCGGGGACAACTAATGAAAAACTGTTTTTT.